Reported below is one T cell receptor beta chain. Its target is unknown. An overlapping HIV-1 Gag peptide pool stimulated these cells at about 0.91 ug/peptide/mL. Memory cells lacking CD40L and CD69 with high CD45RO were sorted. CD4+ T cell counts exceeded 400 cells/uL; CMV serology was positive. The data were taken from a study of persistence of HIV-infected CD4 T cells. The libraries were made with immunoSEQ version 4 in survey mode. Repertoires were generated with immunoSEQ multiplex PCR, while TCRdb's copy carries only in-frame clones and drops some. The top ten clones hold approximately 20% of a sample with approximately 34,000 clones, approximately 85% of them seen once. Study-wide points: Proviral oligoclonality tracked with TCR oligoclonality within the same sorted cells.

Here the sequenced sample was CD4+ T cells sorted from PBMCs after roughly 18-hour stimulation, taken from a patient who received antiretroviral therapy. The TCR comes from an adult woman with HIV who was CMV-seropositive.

CDR3: CASSVERGMADTQYF. The CDR3 nucleotides read TGTGCCAGCAGCGTAGAAAGGGGAATGGCAGATACGCAGTATTTT. V and J are TRBV9 and TRBJ2-3, with a weak D call TRBD1 (5 bases). Germline V gene data show CDR1 as SGDLS and CDR2 as YYNGEE. This CDR3 has 15 residues. Trimming shortened V by 0 bases and J by 4 bases, and 12 bases separated the two germline ends. The full variable domain, in which reference TRBV9 and TRBJ2-3 provide the parts outside the CDR3, is DSGVTQTPKHLITATGQRVTLRCSPRSGDLSVYWYQQSLDQGLQFLIQYYNGEERAKGNILERFSAQQFPDLHSELNLSSLELGDSALYFCASSVERGMADTQYFGPGTRLTVL.